The 21 T cell receptor beta chains presented below share a single source sample, sequenced in a study of CD39 and CD103 CD8 tumor-infiltrating T cells. Sequencing was performed with immunoSEQ multiplex PCR; in TCRdb, only in-frame clones are kept and a portion is missing. The sample records about 15,000 clones, 80% to 95% being singletons. Sequenced: CD8+ T cells sorted from blood. As to subset: total memory CD8 T cells (CD45RA-CCR7+/-) from blood or uninvolved lymph node. The source is a human donor with head and neck squamous cell carcinoma.

The chain combines TRBV6-1 with TRBJ2-3; no clear D. Germline V gene data show CDR1 as MNHNS and CDR2 as SASEGT. V lost 2 bases to trimming and J lost 3 bases, with 3 bases between them. The CDR3 has 12 amino acids. The CDR3 loop reads CASSETTDTQYF. CDR3 in DNA: TGTGCCAGCAGTGAAACGACAGATACGCAGTATTTT.

The rearrangement links TRBV5-1 to TRBJ2-3, with D possibly being TRBD1 (5 bases). This CDR3 is built from 16 residues. V was clipped by 0 bases and J by 5 bases, with 16 bases between them. Germline V lookup: CDR1 SGHRS, CDR2 YFSETQ. In DNA form, the CDR3 reads TGCGCCAGCAGCTTGGAGCCAGGGTTCGGCGGAGATACGCAGTATTTT. Amino acids: CASSLEPGFGGDTQYF. Variable domain in full (rest from reference TRBV5-1 and TRBJ2-3): KAGVTQTPRYLIKTRGQQVTLSCSPISGHRSVSWYQQTPGQGLQFLFEYFSETQRNKGNFPGRFSGRQFSNSRSEMNVSTLELGDSALYLCASSLEPGFGGDTQYFGPGTRLTVL.

CDR3 sequence reads: CASSLDRVPYEQYF. The CDR3 DNA reads TGTGCCAGCAGCTTAGATAGGGTACCCTACGAGCAGTACTTC. This chain links TRBV7-6 with TRBJ2-7, with D hard to call. CDR3 length: 14 residues. The germline V gene has CDR1 SGHVS and CDR2 FNYEAQ. Trimming removed 1 base at V and 2 bases at J, with 9 bases between.

The chain uses TRBV5-6 and TRBJ2-7; D unresolved. V was pared by 0 bases and J by 5 bases, with 12 bases between. The germline gives CDR1 SGHDT, CDR2 YYEEEE. CDR3 size: 14 residues. In DNA form, the CDR3 reads TGTGCCAGCAGCTTGGGGACCCCCGGCGACGAGCAGTACTTC. This gives the protein CASSLGTPGDEQYF. Full variable domain (remainder filled in from reference TRBV5-6 and TRBJ2-7): DAGVTQSPTHLIKTRGQQVTLRCSPKSGHDTVSWYQQALGQGPQFIFQYYEEEERQRGNFPDRFSGHQFPNYSSELNVNALLLGDSALYLCASSLGTPGDEQYFGPGTRLTVT.

The J gene is TRBJ1-6, the V gene TRBV19, with TRBD1 matching 7 bases. J gave up 6 bases and V 1 base, and 3 bases lay outside the gene matches. CDR1 and CDR2 (germline): LNHDA, SQIVND (reference sequence). This CDR3 spans 15 amino acids. CDR3 sequence (DNA): TGTGCCAGTAGTATAGCGGCAGGGGGTAATTCACCCCTCCACTTT. The encoded protein is CASSIAAGGNSPLHF.

The V gene is TRBV2, the J gene TRBJ2-1, with a possible D match to TRBD2 (6 bases). There are 11 residues in the CDR3. The V end was cut by 7 bases, the J end by 12 bases, with 13 bases between. In germline, CDR1 is SNHLY, CDR2 FYNNEI. CDR3 in amino acids: CASKEGMGQFF. In DNA form, the CDR3 reads TGTGCCAGCAAGGAGGGGATGGGGCAGTTCTTC.

J is TRBJ1-1 and V is TRBV28; TRBD1 is a possible D gene (5 bases). The V end was cut by 3 bases, the J end by 1 base, with 9 bases between. Germline CDR1 is MDHEN and CDR2 is SYDVKM. The CDR3 has 14 amino acids. The CDR3 sequence: CASSFRGPNTEAFF. Here the CDR3 DNA reads TGTGCCAGCAGTTTTAGGGGTCCGAACACTGAAGCTTTCTTT.

The chain recombines TRBV6-6 with TRBJ2-1; the match to TRBD1 covers 7 bases. Germline CDR1 is MNHNY and CDR2 is SVGAGI (reference sequence). Germline trimming cut 2 bases from V and 4 bases from J; bases unmatched to any gene: 8. CDR3 size: 16 residues. The CDR3 spells CASSYRDSEIYNEQFF. The CDR3 DNA sequence: TGTGCCAGCAGTTACCGGGACAGCGAAATATACAATGAGCAGTTCTTC.

The chain is built from TRBV30 and TRBJ1-2; 11 nucleotides align to TRBD1. The germline V gene has CDR1 GTSNPN and CDR2 SVGIG (reference sequence). V trimming: 1 base; J trimming: 7 bases; junction bases outside the gene matches: 2. CDR3 length: 13 residues. The CDR3 nucleotides are TGTGCCTGGAGTGAGGACAGGGGGCTTGGCTACACCTTC. It encodes CAWSEDRGLGYTF.

The rearrangement links TRBV4-1 to TRBJ2-1; D remains ambiguous. Germline assignment: CDR1 MGHRA and CDR2 YSYEKL. The V end lost 5 bases, the J end lost 3 bases, and 8 bases lay between the germline ends. This CDR3 is built from 13 residues. The CDR3 DNA reads as TGCGCCAGCAGCGGCGACAACTACAATGAGCAGTTCTTC. Its protein is CASSGDNYNEQFF.

The V and J genes are TRBV7-9 and TRBJ2-5; D assignment may be TRBD1 or TRBD2 (5 bases each). Trimming pared 6 bases from V and 5 bases from J, leaving 16 bases between. The CDR3 runs 14 residues. In germline, CDR1 is SEHNR, CDR2 FQNEAQ (reference sequence). The CDR3 is CASRGPRGGETQYF. In DNA, the CDR3 is TGTGCCAGCAGGGGCCCGAGGGGCGGGGAGACCCAGTACTTC.

The rearrangement links TRBV5-1 to TRBJ2-5; 7 positions match TRBD1. The J call may be in error: the DNA end matches TRBJ2-7 better. This CDR3 has 16 residues. Germline V gene data show CDR1 as SGHRS and CDR2 as YFSETQ. CDR3 bases: TGCGCCAGCAGCTTGGGGCAGGGGGTGAAGTACTACGAGCAGTACTTC. Translating it yields CASSLGQGVKYYEQYF.

The chain carries TRBV7-2 and TRBJ1-6; TRBD1 matches 8 bases. With 3 bases clipped from V and 7 bases from J, the junction kept 2 bases outside the gene matches. CDR3 size: 14 residues. Germline values: CDR1 SGHTA, CDR2 FQGNSA. The CDR3 here is CASSFGTGNSPLHF. The CDR3 region has the DNA TGTGCCAGCAGCTTCGGGACAGGCAATTCACCCCTCCACTTT.

This chain uses TRBV2 with TRBJ2-3; D is uncertain. V gave up 9 bases and J gave up 4 bases, with 17 bases separating them. Germline CDR1 SNHLY, CDR2 FYNNEI. The CDR3 contains 14 residues. CDR3 bases: TGTGCCAGGGGAAGGTCGGGCCCCGCAGATACGCAGTATTTT. It is translated as CARGRSGPADTQYF.

The genes are TRBV4-2 and TRBJ2-7; D remains unclear. Per the germline V gene, CDR1 is LGHNA and CDR2 is YNFKEQ. The CDR3 loop spans 12 amino acids. V dropped 2 bases and J dropped 7 bases, with 9 bases sitting between them. CDR3 sequence reads: CASSQPTGEQYF. For the CDR3, the DNA is TGTGCCAGCAGCCAACCGACCGGAGAGCAGTACTTC.

This clone occurred a few times. The genes are TRBV5-8 and TRBJ2-1, with no clear D. V lost 6 bases and J 10 bases, leaving 11 bases between the germline ends. The CDR3 totals 11 residues. In germline, CDR1 is SGHTS, CDR2 YDEGEE. The CDR3 here is CASIRIREQFF. For the CDR3, the DNA is TGTGCCAGCATAAGAATCCGGGAGCAGTTCTTC.

J is TRBJ2-5 and V is TRBV11-1, with 11 bases identical to TRBD2. With 5 bases clipped from V and 1 base from J, the junction kept 3 bases outside the gene matches. Germline V gene data show CDR1 as SGHAT and CDR2 as FQDESV (reference sequence). This CDR3 spans 15 amino acids. CDR3 loop: CASSPLAGGQETQYF. The DNA for the CDR3 is TGTGCCAGCAGCCCCCTAGCGGGGGGCCAAGAGACCCAGTACTTC.

V gene TRBV13 combines with J gene TRBJ2-3; D is undetermined. The V gene lost 3 bases and the J gene lost 2 bases, with 9 bases spanning the gap. Germline CDR1 PRHDT, CDR2 FYEKMQ (reference sequence). This CDR3 has 14 residues. CDR3 protein: CASSFRSDTDTQYF. The DNA of the CDR3 is TGTGCCAGCAGCTTCCGAAGCGACACAGATACGCAGTATTTT.

The chain recombines TRBV5-4 with TRBJ1-1; unclear D gene. In germline, CDR1 is SGHNT, CDR2 YYREEE (reference sequence). The V end lost 2 bases, the J end lost 8 bases, and 16 bases lay between the germline ends. The CDR3 spans 14 residues. The CDR3 loop is CASSFSTRMSEAFF. DNA of the CDR3: TGTGCCAGCAGCTTCAGTACTCGGATGTCGGAAGCTTTCTTT.

The chain has TRBV7-8 and TRBJ1-6; D possibly corresponds to TRBD1 (6 bases). This CDR3 has 16 residues. V was shortened by 2 bases and J by 7 bases, with 15 bases between the two germline ends. CDR1 is SGHVS, CDR2 FQNEAQ, per germline. Here the CDR3 DNA reads TGTGCCAGCAGCTTACTGGGGCAGGGGATAAATTCACCCCTCCACTTT. The encoded protein is CASSLLGQGINSPLHF.

The J gene is TRBJ1-2, the V gene TRBV6-1; no reliable D call. Germline CDR1 is MNHNS and CDR2 is SASEGT. Trimming cost V 2 bases and J 6 bases, with 4 bases left between them. This CDR3 region has 11 residues. CDR3 amino acids: CASSEYDGYTF. The CDR3 bases are TGTGCCAGCAGTGAATATGATGGCTACACCTTC.